This T cell receptor beta chain emerged from a study of cytomegalovirus exposure and HLA in healthy donors (dated by TCRdb to 2016 to 2017). Background for the entire study: According to an earlier analysis of a few hundred of the donors, about 180 million T cells yielded roughly 110 million unique TCR beta sequences and about 300 Gb of sequence data. About five DR-DQ haplotypes were treated as single units for association and clustering because of strong linkage in the cohort. In the later analysis, no new phenotypic data were used to find candidate immune exposures; instead, reliance was placed on TCR beta sequences and their occurrence across donors. A separate validation cohort of 90 to 150 different subjects was used in addition to the roughly 700-subject first cohort. The study profiled the T cell repertoires of around 700 subjects by immunosequencing and related them to cytomegalovirus serostatus. Alongside the repertoire data, information on donor age, sex, ethnicity and CMV serostatus was compiled. Of the approximately 400 genotyped donors, more than 75% were placed in the genetic ancestry cluster associated with self-reported Caucasian donors. Among 300 to 450 genotyped donors of the cohort, an average of around 240,000 unique TCR beta nucleotide sequences were sequenced per donor, about a sixth of them non-productive. In a later genetic analysis, genome-wide SNP genotypes for about three fifths of the 666 donors were used, and that subset was treated as a discovery cohort. HLA typing included class I and class II loci at four-digit resolution. To predict cytomegalovirus infection status, the study brought together high-throughput TCR immunosequencing, statistical association of individual TCRs with disease status, and machine learning. The number of donors typed differed by locus, with roughly 620-640 for A, B, C, DRB1 and DQB1, more than 500 for DQA1, 600 to 610 for DPA1, and some 470 for DPB1. Roughly 300 gigabases of sequencing data and around 87 million unique TCR sequences were included in an early release covering roughly 700 HLA-typed donors. An earlier analysis of some 500 of the donors applied high-throughput TCR beta sequencing to assess whether each TCR beta V gene segment acted as functional or pseudogenic. All discovery cohort repertoires had been generated using a single sequencing platform. A later analysis re-examined previously published TCR beta repertoires from about 670 donors and added high-resolution HLA genotyping to investigate patterns of TCR occurrence. The study aimed to test whether cataloging public T cell receptors could reveal signatures of past pathogen exposure. General study outcomes and caveats: Because HLA typing was unavailable for some donors at each locus, only the typed subset was used in association tests. A later genetic analysis associated a missense DCLRE1C variant with V-gene and J-gene trimming of TCR beta chains, and an independent cohort replicated the association. According to a later analysis, parvovirus B19, influenza, CMV and Epstein-Barr virus appeared linked to several top co-occurrence clusters. When HLA alleles, especially DR and DQ, strongly co-occurred, attributing TCR associations to individual alleles was difficult. A further reported finding was that TCR beta sequences accurately predicted the HLA-A and HLA-B alleles for most subjects in the first cohort. Broadly in line with IMGT annotations, most TCR beta V segments showed up in productive rearrangements about 90% or about 30% of the time in an earlier analysis of a few hundred of the donors. A later analysis found that TCR association rates varied across HLA loci, with DRB1 alleles showing the most associated TCRs and HLA-C alleles the fewest. Across donors, most TCR sequences were observed very rarely, whereas some public TCRs were present in many individuals. The study listed 150 to 200 TCR beta chains as associated with cytomegalovirus. A cluster of highly shared sequence variants was judged likely to be a technical artifact of the sequencing pipeline. According to the authors, the approach could potentially be generalized to other disease states and immunological phenotypes. In a later genetic analysis, fewer N-insertions in productive TCRs were reported among donors in an Asian-associated ancestry cluster than the roughly 640-donor mean. For the cohort, immune exposure information was limited to CMV serostatus. In a later analysis, most CMV-associated TCR beta chains were found to appear HLA-restricted, with HLA associations seemingly driven largely by CMV exposure. At a false discovery rate of 0.05, a later analysis linked roughly 17,000 TCR beta sequences to specific HLA alleles. A few of the identified cytomegalovirus-associated TCR beta chains were confirmed in vitro to be specific for cytomegalovirus antigens. The earlier analysis of 587 of the donors excluded roughly 17 rarely observed V segments, including chromosome 9 orphons, because counts were too low. Only TCR beta chains were sequenced in this cohort, and the absence of alpha or paired-chain data limited detectable features. Presence/absence analyses assumed roughly uniform sequencing depth across donors, an assumption that may not hold. The classifier was reported to diagnose cytomegalovirus status with high specificity and sensitivity in both the original cohort and the validation cohort. Correlated functional status among segregating V segments might be attributable to linkage disequilibrium, but an unknown experimental factor could not be ruled out. Compared with equally common non-associated chains, HLA-associated TCR beta chains in a later analysis were more clonally expanded and had lower generation probabilities.

The cohort comprised around 700 healthy bone marrow donors. Cohort members were all nominally healthy when sampled, although unrecorded immune exposures were likely present. The donor tested CMV seropositive, placing the donor among the approximately 290 seropositive members of the cohort. A peripheral blood sample was collected from each donor, and TCR beta sequencing was performed on peripheral blood mononuclear cells. Genomic DNA was extracted from the blood cell samples with the Qiagen DNeasy Blood Extraction Kit. As concerns this clone: This clone's antigen is unknown.

The method behind the library was the immunoSEQ multiplex PCR assay. For the multiplex PCR, a mixture combining 60 forward primers for TCR Vbeta segments and 13 reverse primers for TCR Jbeta segments was used. The CDR3 region of rearranged TCR beta genes was amplified from genomic DNA by a multiplex PCR assay. The amplified TCR beta libraries were sequenced on the Illumina HiSeq System as 87-base-pair reads. In the original analysis: Across the 670 or so repertoires, a later analysis counted 80 million or so unique TCR beta chains, around 10 million of which were shared by at least two donors. To remove PCR and sequencing errors, raw reads were error-corrected and collapsed into unique sequences using a nearest-neighbor algorithm that merged closely related sequences. Alignment of CDR3 sequences to IMGT reference sequences was used to assign V, D and J gene segments. Each retained sequence needed at least a six-nucleotide match to both a V gene segment and a J gene segment. Rearrangements were classified as productive when the CDR3 lacked stop codons and remained in frame with V and J, and all other rearrangements were classified as non-productive. CDR3 was defined according to IMGT convention as the region running from the second conserved V-encoded cysteine to the conserved J-encoded phenylalanine. Sequences without an unambiguous match to a single V gene segment were excluded from the earlier analysis of almost 600 of the donors. An earlier analysis of about 600 of the donors called V segments functional above 56.7% productive rearrangements and segregating when the between-donor standard deviation exceeded 5%. A statistical classification framework was developed to diagnose cytomegalovirus status using the catalog of TCR beta chain sequences. In a later analysis, TCR nucleotide sequences were compared against IMGT/GENE-DB human TR gene sequences so that V and J genes could be assigned. A later analysis assigned CDR3 sequences and most-parsimonious VDJ recombination scenarios with the TCRdist pipeline. A later analysis defined each TCR beta chain by its CDR3 amino acid sequence plus V-gene family, and excluded reads lacking a unique V-gene family. In a later analysis, approximately 640 highly shared, low-generation-probability nucleotide sequences were removed to address suspected cross-contamination and a sequencing artifact. In a later analysis, a clonal expansion index for each public chain was calculated from normalized within-repertoire ranks of inferred template counts. In a later analysis, generation probabilities were computed with a VDJ recombination model fitted to out-of-frame rearrangements, and the resulting probabilities were checked against IGoR. Hypergeometric tests were used in a later analysis to score TCR-TCR, TCR-HLA and TCR-CMV co-occurrence, with a repertoire-size bias correction applied to the TCR pairs. A later analysis estimated false discovery rates by permuting HLA or CMV assignments 20 times. In a later analysis, co-occurring TCRs were grouped using DBSCAN, with TCRdist sequence similarity added in when clustering inside HLA-allele-positive subsets. Co-occurrence clustering excluded repertoires with fewer than 30,000 or more than 120,000 public chains, plus five with anomalous nucleotide sharing. The source is immuneACCESS, and TCRdb retained only in-frame sequences with V and J called. Part of the clones is not carried over; for the studies checked, unresolved V genes explain less than half of this, and the remainder is unexplained. Clonal size and the V and J genes are those of that table, whereas D and trimming came from the DNA. The table of this sample itemizes 150,000 to 200,000 clones. Clones ranked in the top ten supply 0.75% to 0.85% of the sample.

Input material: PBMCs. The source is a woman in her late teens or twenties in good health and CMV-seropositive.

The CDR3 loop reads CATENRGKNEAFF. The DNA sequence follows: TGTGCCACCGAAAACAGGGGTAAGAATGAAGCTTTCTTT. In this chain, TRBV10-3 is recombined with TRBJ1-1; TRBD1 aligns with 7 central bases. The germline V gene gives CDR1 as ENHRY and CDR2 as SYGVKD. For this chain, trimming is 10 bases at the V end and 7 bases at the J end, and the number of junction bases without a gene match is 12. The CDR3 spans 13 residues, from the cysteine through the phenylalanine. The DNA shown is the 39-base CDR3, in frame from base 1.